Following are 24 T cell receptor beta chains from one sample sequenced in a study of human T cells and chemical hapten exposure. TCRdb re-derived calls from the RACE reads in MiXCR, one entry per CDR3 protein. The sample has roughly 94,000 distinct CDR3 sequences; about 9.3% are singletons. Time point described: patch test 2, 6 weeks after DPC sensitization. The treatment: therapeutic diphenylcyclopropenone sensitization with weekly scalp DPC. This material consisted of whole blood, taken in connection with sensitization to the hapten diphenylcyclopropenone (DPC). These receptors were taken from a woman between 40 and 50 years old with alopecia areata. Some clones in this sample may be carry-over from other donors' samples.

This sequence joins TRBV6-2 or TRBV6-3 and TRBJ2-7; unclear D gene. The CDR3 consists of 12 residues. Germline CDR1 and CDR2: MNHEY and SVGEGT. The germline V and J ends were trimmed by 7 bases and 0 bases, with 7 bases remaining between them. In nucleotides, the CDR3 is TGTGCCAGCATGGGCTACTCCTACGAGCAGTACTTC. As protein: CASMGYSYEQYF.

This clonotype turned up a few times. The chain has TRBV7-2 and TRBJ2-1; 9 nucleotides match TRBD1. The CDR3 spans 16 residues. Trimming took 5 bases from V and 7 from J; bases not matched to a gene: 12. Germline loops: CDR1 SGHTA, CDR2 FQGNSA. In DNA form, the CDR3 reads TGTGCCAGCAGCGTCCGGGGACAGGGTTCCTGGAATGAGCAGTTCTTC. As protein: CASSVRGQGSWNEQFF.

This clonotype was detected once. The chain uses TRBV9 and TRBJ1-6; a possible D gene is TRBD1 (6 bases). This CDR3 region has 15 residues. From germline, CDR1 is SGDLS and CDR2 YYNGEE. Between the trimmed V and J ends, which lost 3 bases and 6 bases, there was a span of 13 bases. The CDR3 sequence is CASSAEGQANSPLHF. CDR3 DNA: TGTGCCAGCAGCGCTGAGGGACAAGCTAATTCACCCCTCCACTTT.

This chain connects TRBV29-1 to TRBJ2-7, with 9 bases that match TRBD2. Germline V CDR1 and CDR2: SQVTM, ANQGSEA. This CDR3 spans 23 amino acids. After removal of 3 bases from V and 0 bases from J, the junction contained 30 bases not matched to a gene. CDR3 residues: CSVDTSGAHPAGGLYTNSYEQYF. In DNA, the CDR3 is TGCAGCGTTGATACATCGGGGGCGCATCCAGCGGGAGGCCTGTATACAAACTCCTACGAGCAGTACTTC.

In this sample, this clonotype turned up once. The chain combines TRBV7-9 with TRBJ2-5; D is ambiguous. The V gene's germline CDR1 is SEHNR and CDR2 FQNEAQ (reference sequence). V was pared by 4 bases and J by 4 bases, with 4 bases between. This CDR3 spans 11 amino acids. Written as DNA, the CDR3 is TGTGCCAGCAGCTCGCCAGAGACCCAGTACTTC. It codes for CASSSPETQYF.

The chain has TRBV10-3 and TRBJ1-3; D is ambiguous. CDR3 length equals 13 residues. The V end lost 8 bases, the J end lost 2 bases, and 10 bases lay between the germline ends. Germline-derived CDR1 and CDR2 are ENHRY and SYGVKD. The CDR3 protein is CAIRSVPGNTIYF. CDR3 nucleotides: TGTGCCATCCGGTCAGTACCTGGAAACACCATATATTTT.

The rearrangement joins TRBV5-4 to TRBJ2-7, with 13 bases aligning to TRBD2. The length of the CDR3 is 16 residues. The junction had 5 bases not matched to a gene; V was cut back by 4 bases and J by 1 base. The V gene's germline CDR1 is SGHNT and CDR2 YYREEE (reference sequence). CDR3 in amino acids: CASSVRLAGGSYEQYF. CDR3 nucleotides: TGTGCCAGCAGCGTCCGACTAGCGGGAGGTTCCTACGAGCAGTACTTC.

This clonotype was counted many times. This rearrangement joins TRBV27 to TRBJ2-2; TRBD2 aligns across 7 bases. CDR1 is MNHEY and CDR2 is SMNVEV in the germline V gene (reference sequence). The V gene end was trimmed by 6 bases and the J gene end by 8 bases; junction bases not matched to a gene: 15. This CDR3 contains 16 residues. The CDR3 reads CASRRGLGRGSGELFF. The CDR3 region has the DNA TGTGCCAGCAGGAGGGGTCTAGGGCGCGGGAGTGGGGAGCTGTTTTTT.

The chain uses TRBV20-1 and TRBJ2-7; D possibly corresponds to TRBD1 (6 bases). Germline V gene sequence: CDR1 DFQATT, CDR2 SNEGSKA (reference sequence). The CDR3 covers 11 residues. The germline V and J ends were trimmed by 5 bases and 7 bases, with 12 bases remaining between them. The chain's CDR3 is CSAAGVWEQYF. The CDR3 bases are TGCAGTGCTGCAGGGGTTTGGGAGCAGTACTTC.

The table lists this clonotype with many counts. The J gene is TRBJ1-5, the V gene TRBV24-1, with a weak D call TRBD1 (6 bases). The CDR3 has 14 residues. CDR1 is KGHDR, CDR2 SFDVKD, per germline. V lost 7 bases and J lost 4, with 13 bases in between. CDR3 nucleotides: TGTGCCACCAGAACCAGGGGAACGAATCAGCCCCAGCATTTT. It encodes CATRTRGTNQPQHF.

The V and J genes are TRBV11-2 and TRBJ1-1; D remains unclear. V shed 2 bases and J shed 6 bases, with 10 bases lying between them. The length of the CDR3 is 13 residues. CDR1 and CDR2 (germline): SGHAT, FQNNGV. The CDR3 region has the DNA TGTGCCAGCAGCTTATCACGTGACGCTGAAGCTTTCTTT. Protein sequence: CASSLSRDAEAFF.

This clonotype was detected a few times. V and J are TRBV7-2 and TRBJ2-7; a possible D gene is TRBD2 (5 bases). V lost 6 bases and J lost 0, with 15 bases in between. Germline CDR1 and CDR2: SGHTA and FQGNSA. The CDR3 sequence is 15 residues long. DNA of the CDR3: TGTGCCAGCAGGTTTTCGAGCGGTAGCTCCTACGAGCAGTACTTC. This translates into CASRFSSGSSYEQYF.

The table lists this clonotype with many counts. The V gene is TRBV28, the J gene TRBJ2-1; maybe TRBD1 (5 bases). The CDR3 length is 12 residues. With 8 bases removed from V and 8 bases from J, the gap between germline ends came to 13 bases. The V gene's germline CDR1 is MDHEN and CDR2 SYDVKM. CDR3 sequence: CASEDTLYEQFF. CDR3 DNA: TGTGCCAGCGAGGACACCCTCTATGAGCAGTTCTTC.

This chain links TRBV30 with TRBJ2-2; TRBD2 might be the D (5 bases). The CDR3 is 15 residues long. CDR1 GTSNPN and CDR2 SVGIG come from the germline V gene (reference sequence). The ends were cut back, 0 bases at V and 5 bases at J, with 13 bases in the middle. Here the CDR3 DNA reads TGTGCCTGGAGTGTACCGCTAGCCGGGACCGGGGAGCTGTTTTTT. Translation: CAWSVPLAGTGELFF.

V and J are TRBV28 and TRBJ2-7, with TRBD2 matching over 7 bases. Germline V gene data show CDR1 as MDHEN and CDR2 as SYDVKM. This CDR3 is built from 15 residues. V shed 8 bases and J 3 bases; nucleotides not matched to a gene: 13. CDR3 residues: CASLPGEGLGYEQYF. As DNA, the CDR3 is TGTGCCAGCCTCCCGGGGGAGGGGCTTGGCTACGAGCAGTACTTC.

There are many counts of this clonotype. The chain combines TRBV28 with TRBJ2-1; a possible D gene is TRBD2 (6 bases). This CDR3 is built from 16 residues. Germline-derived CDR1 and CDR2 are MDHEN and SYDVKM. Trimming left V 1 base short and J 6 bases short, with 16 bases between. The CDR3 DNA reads TGTGCCAGCAGTTTATCAGCGCCCGCCGGGGGCAATGAGCAGTTCTTC. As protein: CASSLSAPAGGNEQFF.

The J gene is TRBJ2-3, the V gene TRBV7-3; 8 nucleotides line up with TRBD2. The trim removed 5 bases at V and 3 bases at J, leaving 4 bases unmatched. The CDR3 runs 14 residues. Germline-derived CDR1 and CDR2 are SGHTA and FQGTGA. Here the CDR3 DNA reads TGTGCCAGCAGCCAGAGCGGGAGTACAGATACGCAGTATTTT. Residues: CASSQSGSTDTQYF.

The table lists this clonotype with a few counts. The CDR3 is CASSRNQMNTEAFF. In nucleotides, the CDR3 is TGTGCCAGCAGTAGAAACCAAATGAACACTGAAGCTTTCTTT. The chain couples TRBV25-1 to TRBJ1-1; D gene ambiguous. Germline-derived CDR1 and CDR2 are MGHDK and SYGVNS. The CDR3 has 14 residues. V lost 5 bases to trimming and J lost 0 bases, with 10 bases between them. Full variable domain (outside the CDR3, taken from reference TRBV25-1 and TRBJ1-1): EADIYQTPRYLVIGTGKKITLECSQTMGHDKMYWYQQDPGMELHLIHYSYGVNSTEKGDLSSESTVSRIRTEHFPLTLESARPSHTSQYLCASSRNQMNTEAFFGQGTRLTVV.

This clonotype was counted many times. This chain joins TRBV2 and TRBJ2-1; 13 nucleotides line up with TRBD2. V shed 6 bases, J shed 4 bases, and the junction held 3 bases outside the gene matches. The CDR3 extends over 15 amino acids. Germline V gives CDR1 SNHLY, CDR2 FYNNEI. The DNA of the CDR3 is TGTGCCAGCAGGTTACTAGCGGGAGGGTACAATGAGCAGTTCTTC. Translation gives CASRLLAGGYNEQFF.

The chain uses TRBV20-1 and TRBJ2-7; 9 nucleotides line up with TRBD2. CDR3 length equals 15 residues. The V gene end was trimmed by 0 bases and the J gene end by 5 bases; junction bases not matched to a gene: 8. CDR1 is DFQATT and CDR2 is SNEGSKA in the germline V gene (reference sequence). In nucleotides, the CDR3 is TGCAGTGCTAGAGATTGGCGGGGGGGCTTCCACGAGCAGTACTTC. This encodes CSARDWRGGFHEQYF.

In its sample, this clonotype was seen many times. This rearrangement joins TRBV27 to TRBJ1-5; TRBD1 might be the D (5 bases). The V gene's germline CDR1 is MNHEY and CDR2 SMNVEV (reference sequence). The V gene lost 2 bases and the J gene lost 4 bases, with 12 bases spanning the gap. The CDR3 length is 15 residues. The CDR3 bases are TGTGCCAGCAGTTTAGAGGGGTTTAGGAATCAGCCCCAGCATTTT. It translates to CASSLEGFRNQPQHF.

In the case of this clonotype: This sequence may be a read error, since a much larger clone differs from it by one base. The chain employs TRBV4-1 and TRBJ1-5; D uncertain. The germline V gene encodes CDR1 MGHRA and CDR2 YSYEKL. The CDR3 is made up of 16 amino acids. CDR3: CASSQELGNSNQPQRF. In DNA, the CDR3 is TGCGCCAGCAGCCAAGAGTTAGGGAATAGCAATCAGCCCCAGCGTTTT.

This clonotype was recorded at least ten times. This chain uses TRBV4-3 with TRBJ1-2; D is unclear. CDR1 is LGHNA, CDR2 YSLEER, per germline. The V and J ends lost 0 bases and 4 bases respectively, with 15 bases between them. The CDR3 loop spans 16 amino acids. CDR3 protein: CASSQDHKASAYGYTF. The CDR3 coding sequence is TGCGCCAGCAGCCAAGACCACAAAGCTTCGGCCTATGGCTACACCTTC.

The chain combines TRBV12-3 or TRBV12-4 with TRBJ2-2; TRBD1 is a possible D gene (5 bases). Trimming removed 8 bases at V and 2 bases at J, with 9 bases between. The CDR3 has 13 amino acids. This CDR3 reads CASCRVNTGELFF. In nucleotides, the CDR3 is TGTGCCAGCTGCAGGGTAAACACCGGGGAGCTGTTTTTT.